This entry is about one TCR beta chain. Stated time point: newly diagnosed GD, antithyroid drugs for less than 3 months. Making the TCR library involved RNA that had been extracted from PBMCs. American Thyroid Association guidelines served as the basis for diagnosing Graves' disease. The data originate from a study of regulatory T cells in long-lasting Graves disease. Library construction for TCR beta used iRepertoire HTBI primers and Arm-PCR of CDR3 regions. TCRdb fed the multiplex PCR reads into MiXCR, producing one record per CDR3 protein. The data contain around 480,000 distinct CDR3 sequences, roughly 16% of them singletons. This CDR3 is 13 amino acids long. V lost 0 bases to trimming and J lost 8 bases, with 10 bases between them. Per germline, CDR1 SGHNT and CDR2 YENEEA. These same records also appear under a second study, on T cells in Graves' hyperthyroidism and ophthalmopathy. From that report: If no ophthalmopathy progression occurred within 18 months, Graves' hyperthyroidism was stable. First-round RT-PCR with HTBI primers amplified the TCR CDR3 region.

The sequencing used peripheral blood mononuclear cells (PBMCs), collected at new diagnosis, from a patient treated with antithyroid drugs. This TCR was recovered from a middle-aged woman with Graves disease. The chain links TRBV11-3 to TRBJ1-2; a weak D match, TRBD1 (5 bases). CDR3 residues: CASSLEMGLGYTF. CDR3 coding DNA: TGTGCCAGCAGCTTAGAGATGGGGCTAGGCTACACCTTC. Complete variable domain (other parts from reference TRBV11-3 and TRBJ1-2): EAGVVQSPRYKIIEKKQPVAFWCNPISGHNTLYWYLQNLGQGPELLIRYENEEAVDDSQLPKDRFSAERLKGVDSTLKIQPAELGDSAVYLCASSLEMGLGYTFGSGTRLTVV.